Listed below are T cell receptor beta chains from one sample, sequenced in a study of technical replicates of blood from a few donors. The assay was immunoSEQ multiplex PCR, and TCRdb's table has in-frame clones only and misses some. The table includes roughly 76,000 clones, 94% detected once. Sequenced: T cells isolated from PBMCs. The receptors were gathered from a human donor in good health. Both conserved end residues are part of each CDR3. A D gene is named only where the DNA matches it firmly.

>TRBV28|TRBJ1-5|.
CASSLIASRRIGGQPQHF
TGTGCCAGCAGTTTAATCGCTTCTCGCCGAATTGGCGGTCAGCCCCAGCATTTT
>TRBV7-9|TRBJ2-1|.
CASSLSELISYNEQFF
TGTGCCAGCAGCTTATCGGAGCTGATCTCCTACAATGAGCAGTTCTTC
>TRBV28|TRBJ2-1|.
CAVARSYNEQFF
TGTGCTGTGGCGAGGTCCTACAATGAGCAGTTCTTC
>TRBV6-5|TRBJ1-3|.
CASIDRRLSGNTIYF
TGTGCCAGCATCGACAGGCGCCTCTCTGGAAACACCATATATTTT
>TRBV4-1|TRBJ2-5|TRBD2
CASSHLAGSPLQETQYF
TGCGCCAGCAGCCATCTAGCGGGGAGCCCCCTCCAAGAGACCCAGTACTTC
>TRBV14|TRBJ2-7|.
CASSHRAYEQYF
TGTGCCAGCAGCCACAGGGCCTACGAGCAGTACTTC
>TRBV6-1|TRBJ1-5|TRBD1
CASTQGVNQPQHF
TGTGCCAGCACCCAGGGGGTTAATCAGCCCCAGCATTTT
>TRBV2|TRBJ1-1|TRBD1
CANPPTGGGTEAFF
TGTGCCAACCCGCCGACAGGGGGCGGTACTGAAGCTTTCTTT
>TRBV30|TRBJ1-2|TRBD1
CACYRGYGYTF
TGTGCCTGTTACAGGGGCTATGGCTACACCTTC
>TRBV9|TRBJ2-6|TRBD1
CASSAQDGRGLFGANVLTF
TGTGCCAGCAGCGCTCAGGACGGCAGGGGGCTCTTTGGGGCCAACGTCCTGACTTTC
>TRBV13|TRBJ2-5|TRBD2
CASSSLSRTSGRNQETQYF
TGTGCCAGCAGCTCCCTCTCCCGGACTAGCGGGAGGAACCAAGAGACCCAGTACTTC
>TRBV5-6|TRBJ2-1|TRBD2
CASSLGGSGAGNEQFF
TGTGCCAGCAGCTTGGGGGGTAGCGGGGCGGGCAATGAGCAGTTCTTC